Below, one TCR beta chain is given with its context. As yet, its antigen is unknown. The data are from a study of shared clonotypes between healthy human individuals. Study-wide points: Sequencing depth was a factor that was expected to affect clonotype sharing among donors. Memory subsets had estimated richness that was generally smaller than that of naive subsets. Rarefaction indicated that sorted-subset sequencing remained incomplete although depth was large.

The CDR3 covers 15 residues. Trimming cost V 9 bases and J 2 bases, with 19 bases left between them. The germline gives CDR1 SGHNT, CDR2 YYREEE (reference sequence). In the study's own analysis: Junction-only immunoSEQ sequences carried no quality scores, so filtering differed. TCRdb keeps only in-frame clones here, not all; method: immunoSEQ multiplex PCR. D and trimming come from the DNA, and the V and J calls and clone size come from that table. The sample yields about 2.4 million clones, approximately 92% seen once. The chain is built from TRBV5-4 and TRBJ2-3; D unresolved. Sequenced material: naive CD4+ T cells sorted from blood. Subset here: CD45RA+ positively selected. The receptor's source is a man younger than 35 in good health. CDR3 sequence reads: CATTSAKHNTDTQYF. Here the CDR3 DNA reads TGTGCCACCACTTCGGCAAAGCATAACACAGATACGCAGTATTTT.